This T cell receptor beta chain appears in the sequencing data of a study of T cells after yellow fever vaccination. Study results and limitations: Post-booster repertoires again held most primary-vaccination clones (approximately 96% CD4, about 90% CD8). Peak timing came faster in the weaker secondary response, day 5 versus 15. Of the clonotypes, a small share occurred in both CD4 and CD8 compartments.

A 5'RACE template-switching step, the method used to make TCR cDNA, added a universal primer site and UMIs. TCRdb processed the 5' RACE reads anew with MiXCR; each CDR3 protein has one entry. Here the sample spans about 260,000 distinct CDR3 sequences, approximately 3.5% being singletons. This clonotype came up many times. Its antigen is unidentified. The germline V gene has CDR1 SGHRS and CDR2 YFSETQ. The length of the CDR3 is 13 residues. V shed 5 bases and J shed 5 bases, with 13 bases lying between them. The specimen comprised PBMCs, sampled 15 days after the yellow fever booster vaccination. The TCR sequence derives from a man between 18 and 29 years old who received the YFV17D yellow fever vaccine. The V gene is TRBV5-1, the J gene TRBJ2-5, with D possibly called TRBD1 or TRBD2 (5 bases each). The CDR3 protein is CASSPGATETQYF. In nucleotides, the CDR3 is TGCGCCAGCAGTCCCGGGGCGACGGAGACCCAGTACTTC.